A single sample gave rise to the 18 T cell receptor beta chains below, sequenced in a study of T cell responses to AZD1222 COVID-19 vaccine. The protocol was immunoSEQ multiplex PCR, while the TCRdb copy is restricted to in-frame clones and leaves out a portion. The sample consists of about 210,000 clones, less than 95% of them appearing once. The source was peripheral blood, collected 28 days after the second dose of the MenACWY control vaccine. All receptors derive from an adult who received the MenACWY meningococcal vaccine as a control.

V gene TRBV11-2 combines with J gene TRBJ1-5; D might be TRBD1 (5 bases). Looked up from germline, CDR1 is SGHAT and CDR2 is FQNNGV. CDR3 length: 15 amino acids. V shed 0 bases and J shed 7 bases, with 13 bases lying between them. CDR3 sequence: CASSLEGRAGQPQHF. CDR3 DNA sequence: TGTGCCAGCAGCTTAGAAGGCAGGGCAGGGCAGCCCCAGCATTTT.

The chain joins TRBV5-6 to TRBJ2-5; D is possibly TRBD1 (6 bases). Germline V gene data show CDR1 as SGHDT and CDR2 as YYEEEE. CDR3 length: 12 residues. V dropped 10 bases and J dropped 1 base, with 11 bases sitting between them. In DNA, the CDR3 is TGTGCCGGACAGTTAACCCAAGAGACCCAGTACTTC. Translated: CAGQLTQETQYF.

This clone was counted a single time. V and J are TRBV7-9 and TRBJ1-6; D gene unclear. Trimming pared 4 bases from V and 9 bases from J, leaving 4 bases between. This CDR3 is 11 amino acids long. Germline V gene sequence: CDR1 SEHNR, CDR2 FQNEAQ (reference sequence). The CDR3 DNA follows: TGTGCCAGCAGCTCCCCTTCACCCCTCCACTTT. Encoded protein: CASSSPSPLHF.

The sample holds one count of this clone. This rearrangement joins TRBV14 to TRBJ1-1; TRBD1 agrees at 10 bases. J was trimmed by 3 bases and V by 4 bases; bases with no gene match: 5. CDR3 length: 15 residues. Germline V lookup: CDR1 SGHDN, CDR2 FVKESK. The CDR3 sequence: CASSLRTGGHTEAFF. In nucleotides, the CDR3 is TGTGCCAGCAGCCTACGGACAGGGGGACACACTGAAGCTTTCTTT.

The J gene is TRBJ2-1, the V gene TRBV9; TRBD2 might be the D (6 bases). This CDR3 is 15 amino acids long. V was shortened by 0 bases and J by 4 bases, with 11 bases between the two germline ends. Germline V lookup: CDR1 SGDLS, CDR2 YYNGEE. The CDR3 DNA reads TGTGCCAGCAGCGTAGATGGGAGCGGGTACAATGAGCAGTTCTTC. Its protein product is CASSVDGSGYNEQFF.

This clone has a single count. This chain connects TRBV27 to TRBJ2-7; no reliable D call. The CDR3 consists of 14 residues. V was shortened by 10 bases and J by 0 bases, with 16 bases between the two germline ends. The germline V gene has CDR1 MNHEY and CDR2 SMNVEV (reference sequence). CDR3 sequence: CATRSHPDSYEQYF. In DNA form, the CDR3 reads TGTGCCACCCGCTCCCACCCCGACTCCTACGAGCAGTACTTC.

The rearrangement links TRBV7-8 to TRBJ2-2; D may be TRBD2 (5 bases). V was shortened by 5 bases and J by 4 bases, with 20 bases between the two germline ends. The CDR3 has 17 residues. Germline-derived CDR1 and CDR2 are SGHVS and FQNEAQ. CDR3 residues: CASSRGITIAPTGELFF. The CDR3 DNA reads TGTGCCAGCAGCCGTGGGATCACAATAGCGCCCACCGGGGAGCTGTTTTTT. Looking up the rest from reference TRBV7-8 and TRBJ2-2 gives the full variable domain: GAGVSQSPRYKVAKRGQDVALRCDPISGHVSLFWYQQALGQGPEFLTYFQNEAQLDKSGLPSDRFFAERPEGSVSTLKIQRTQQEDSAVYLCASSRGITIAPTGELFFGEGSRLTVL.

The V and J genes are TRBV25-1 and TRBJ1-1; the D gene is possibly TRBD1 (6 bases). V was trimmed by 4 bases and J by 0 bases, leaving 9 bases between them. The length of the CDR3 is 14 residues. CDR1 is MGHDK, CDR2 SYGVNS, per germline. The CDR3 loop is CASSAGTLNTEAFF. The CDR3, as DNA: TGTGCCAGCAGTGCCGGGACACTGAACACTGAAGCTTTCTTT.

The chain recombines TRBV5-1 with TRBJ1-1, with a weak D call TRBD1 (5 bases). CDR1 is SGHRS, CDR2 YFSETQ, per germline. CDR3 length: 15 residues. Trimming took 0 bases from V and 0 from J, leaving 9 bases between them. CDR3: CASSLVLGVNTEAFF. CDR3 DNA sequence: TGCGCCAGCAGCTTGGTTTTGGGGGTGAACACTGAAGCTTTCTTT.

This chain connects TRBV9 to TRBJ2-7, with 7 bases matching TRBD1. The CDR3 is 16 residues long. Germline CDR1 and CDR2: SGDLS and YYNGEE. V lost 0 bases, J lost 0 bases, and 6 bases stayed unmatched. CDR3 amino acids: CASSVDLRDSSYEQYF. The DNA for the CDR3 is TGTGCCAGCAGCGTAGACCTCCGGGACAGCTCCTACGAGCAGTACTTC.

The CDR3: CASSLPPGAGQEKLFF. As DNA, the CDR3 is TGTGCCAGCAGCTTGCCGCCGGGGGCCGGCCAGGAAAAACTGTTTTTT. J is TRBJ1-4 and V is TRBV3-1 (or the pseudogene TRBV3-2), with a possible D match to TRBD1 (6 bases). Germline V lookup: CDR1 LGHDT, CDR2 YNNKEL (reference sequence). The CDR3 consists of 16 residues. Trimming left V 5 bases short and J 8 bases short, with 21 bases between.

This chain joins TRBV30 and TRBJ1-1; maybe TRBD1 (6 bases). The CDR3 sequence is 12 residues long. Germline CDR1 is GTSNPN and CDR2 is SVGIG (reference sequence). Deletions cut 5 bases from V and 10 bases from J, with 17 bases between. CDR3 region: CAWYQGRARAFF. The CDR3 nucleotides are TGTGCCTGGTACCAGGGGAGGGCCCGAGCTTTCTTT.

The CDR3 sequence: CASGVPGTSIGEQFF. The CDR3 nucleotides are TGTGCTAGTGGAGTCCCCGGGACTAGCATTGGTGAGCAGTTCTTC. The chain recombines TRBV12-5 with TRBJ2-1; 9 nucleotides match TRBD2. The junction had 12 bases not matched to a gene; V was cut back by 6 bases and J by 9 bases. The CDR3 runs to 15 residues. Germline values: CDR1 LGHNT, CDR2 FRNRAP.

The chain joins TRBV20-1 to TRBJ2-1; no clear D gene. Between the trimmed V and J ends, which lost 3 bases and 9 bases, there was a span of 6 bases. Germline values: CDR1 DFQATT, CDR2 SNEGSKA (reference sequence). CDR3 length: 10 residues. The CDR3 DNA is TGCAGTGCTAGTTTGACTGAGCAGTTCTTC. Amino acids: CSASLTEQFF.

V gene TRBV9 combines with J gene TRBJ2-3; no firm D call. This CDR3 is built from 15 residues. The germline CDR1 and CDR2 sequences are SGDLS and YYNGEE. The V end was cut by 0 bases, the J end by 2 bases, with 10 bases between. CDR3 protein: CASSVGGGSTDTQYF. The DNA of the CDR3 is TGTGCCAGCAGCGTAGGTGGTGGCTCCACAGATACGCAGTATTTT.

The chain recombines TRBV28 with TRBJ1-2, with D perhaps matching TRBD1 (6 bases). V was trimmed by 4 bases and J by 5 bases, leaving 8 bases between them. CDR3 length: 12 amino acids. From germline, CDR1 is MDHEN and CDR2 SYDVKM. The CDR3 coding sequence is TGTGCCAGCAGTTCCGGACAGTATGGCTACACCTTC. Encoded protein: CASSSGQYGYTF.

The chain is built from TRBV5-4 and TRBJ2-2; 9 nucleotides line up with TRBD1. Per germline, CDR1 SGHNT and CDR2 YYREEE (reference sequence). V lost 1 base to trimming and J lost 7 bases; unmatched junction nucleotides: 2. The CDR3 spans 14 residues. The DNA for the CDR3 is TGTGCCAGCAGCTTGACAGGGGGCGACGGGGAGCTGTTTTTT. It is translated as CASSLTGGDGELFF.

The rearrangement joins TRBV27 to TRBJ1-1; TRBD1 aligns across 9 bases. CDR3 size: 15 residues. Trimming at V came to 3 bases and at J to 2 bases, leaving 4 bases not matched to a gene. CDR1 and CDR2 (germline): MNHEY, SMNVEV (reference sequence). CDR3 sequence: CASSFTGGANTEAFF. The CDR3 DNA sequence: TGTGCCAGCAGTTTTACAGGGGGCGCAAACACTGAAGCTTTCTTT.